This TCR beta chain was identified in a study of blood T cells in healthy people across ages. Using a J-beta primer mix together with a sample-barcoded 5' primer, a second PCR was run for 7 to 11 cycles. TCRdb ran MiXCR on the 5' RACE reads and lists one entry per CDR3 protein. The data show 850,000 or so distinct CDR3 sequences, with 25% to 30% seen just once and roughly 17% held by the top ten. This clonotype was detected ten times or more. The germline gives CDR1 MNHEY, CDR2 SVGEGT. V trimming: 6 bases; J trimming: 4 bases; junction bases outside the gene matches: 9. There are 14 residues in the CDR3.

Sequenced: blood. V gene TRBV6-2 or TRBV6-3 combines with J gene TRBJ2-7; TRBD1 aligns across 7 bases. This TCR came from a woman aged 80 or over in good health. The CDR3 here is CASSRDRANYEQYF. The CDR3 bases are TGTGCCAGCAGCAGAGACAGGGCAAATTACGAGCAGTACTTC.